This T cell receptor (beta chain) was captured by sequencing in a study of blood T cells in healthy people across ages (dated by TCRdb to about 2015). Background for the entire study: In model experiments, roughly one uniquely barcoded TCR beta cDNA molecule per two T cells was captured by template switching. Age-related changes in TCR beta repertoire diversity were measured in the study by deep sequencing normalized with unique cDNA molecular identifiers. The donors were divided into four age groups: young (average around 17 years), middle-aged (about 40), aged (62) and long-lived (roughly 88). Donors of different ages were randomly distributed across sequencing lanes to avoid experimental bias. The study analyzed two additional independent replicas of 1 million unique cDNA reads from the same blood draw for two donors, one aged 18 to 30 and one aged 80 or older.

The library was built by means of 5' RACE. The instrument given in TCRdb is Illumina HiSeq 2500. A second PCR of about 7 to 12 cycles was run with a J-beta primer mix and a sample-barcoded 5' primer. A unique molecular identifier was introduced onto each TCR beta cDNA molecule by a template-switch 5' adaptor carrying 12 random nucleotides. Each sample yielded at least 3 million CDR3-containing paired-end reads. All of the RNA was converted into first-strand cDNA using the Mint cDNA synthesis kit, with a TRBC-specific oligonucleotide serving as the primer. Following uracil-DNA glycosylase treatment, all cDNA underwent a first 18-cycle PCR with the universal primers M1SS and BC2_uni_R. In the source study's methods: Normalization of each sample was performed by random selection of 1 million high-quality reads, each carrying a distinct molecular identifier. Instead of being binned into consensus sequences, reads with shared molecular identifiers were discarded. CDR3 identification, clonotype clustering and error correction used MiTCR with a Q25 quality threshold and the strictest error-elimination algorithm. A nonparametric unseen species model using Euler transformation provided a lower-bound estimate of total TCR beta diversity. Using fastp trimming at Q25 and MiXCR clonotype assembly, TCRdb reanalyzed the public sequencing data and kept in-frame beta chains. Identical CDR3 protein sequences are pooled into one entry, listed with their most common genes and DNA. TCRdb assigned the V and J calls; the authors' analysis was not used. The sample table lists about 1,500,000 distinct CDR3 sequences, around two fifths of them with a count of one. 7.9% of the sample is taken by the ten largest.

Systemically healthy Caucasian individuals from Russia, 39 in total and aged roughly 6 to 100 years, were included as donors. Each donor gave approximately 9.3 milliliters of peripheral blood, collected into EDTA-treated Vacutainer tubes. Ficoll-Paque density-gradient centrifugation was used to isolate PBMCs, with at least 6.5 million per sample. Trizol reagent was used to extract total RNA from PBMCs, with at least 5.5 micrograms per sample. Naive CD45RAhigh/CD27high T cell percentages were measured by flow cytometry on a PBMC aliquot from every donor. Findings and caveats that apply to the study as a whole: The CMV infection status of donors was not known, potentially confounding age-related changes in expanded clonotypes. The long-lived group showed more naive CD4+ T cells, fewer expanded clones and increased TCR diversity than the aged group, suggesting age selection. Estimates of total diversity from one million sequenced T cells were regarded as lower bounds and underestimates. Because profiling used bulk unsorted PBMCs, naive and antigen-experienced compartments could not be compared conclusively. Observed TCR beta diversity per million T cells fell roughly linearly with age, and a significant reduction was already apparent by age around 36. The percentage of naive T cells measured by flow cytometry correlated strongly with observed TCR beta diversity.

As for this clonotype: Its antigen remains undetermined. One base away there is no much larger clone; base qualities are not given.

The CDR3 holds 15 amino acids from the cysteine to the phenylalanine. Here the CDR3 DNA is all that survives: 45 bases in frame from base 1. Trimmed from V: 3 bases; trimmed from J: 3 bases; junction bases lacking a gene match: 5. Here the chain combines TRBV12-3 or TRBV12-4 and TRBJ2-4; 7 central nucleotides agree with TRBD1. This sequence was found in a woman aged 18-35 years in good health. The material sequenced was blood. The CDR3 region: CASSLTGSIKNIQYF. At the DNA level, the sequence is TGTGCCAGCAGTTTGACAGGGTCAATCAAAAACATTCAGTACTTC.